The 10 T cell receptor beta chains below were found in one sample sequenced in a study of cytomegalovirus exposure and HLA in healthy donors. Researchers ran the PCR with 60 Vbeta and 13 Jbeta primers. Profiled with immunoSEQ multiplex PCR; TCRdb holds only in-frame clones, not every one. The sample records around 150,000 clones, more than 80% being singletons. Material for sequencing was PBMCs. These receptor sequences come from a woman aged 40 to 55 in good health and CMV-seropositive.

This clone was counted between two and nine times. The CDR3 loop reads CASSVVGNQPQHF. As DNA, the CDR3 is TGCGCCAGCAGCGTGGTAGGCAATCAGCCCCAGCATTTT. V gene TRBV5-1 combines with J gene TRBJ1-5; no clear D gene. CDR1 SGHRS and CDR2 YFSETQ come from the germline V gene. The CDR3 sequence is 13 residues long. V was clipped by 4 bases and J by 2 bases, with 7 bases between them.

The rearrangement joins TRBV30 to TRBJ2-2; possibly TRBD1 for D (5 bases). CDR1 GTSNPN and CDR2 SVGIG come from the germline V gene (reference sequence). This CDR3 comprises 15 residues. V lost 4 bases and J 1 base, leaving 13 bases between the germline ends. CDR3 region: CAWKFGRVNTGELFF. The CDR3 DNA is TGTGCCTGGAAGTTTGGCAGGGTGAACACCGGGGAGCTGTTTTTT.

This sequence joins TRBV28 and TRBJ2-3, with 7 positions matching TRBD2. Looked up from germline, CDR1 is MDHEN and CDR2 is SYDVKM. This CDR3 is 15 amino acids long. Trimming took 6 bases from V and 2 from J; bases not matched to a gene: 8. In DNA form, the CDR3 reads TGTGCCAGCAGCCCCCAGCGGGGAAACACAGATACGCAGTATTTT. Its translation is CASSPQRGNTDTQYF.

The CDR3 DNA reads TGCGCCAGCAGCTCGGGACAGTTTAGCAATCAGCCCCAGCATTTT. The encoded protein is CASSSGQFSNQPQHF. The chain has TRBV5-1 and TRBJ1-5, with 7 bases lining up with TRBD1. Germline CDR1 is SGHRS and CDR2 is YFSETQ. V lost 3 bases, J lost 0 bases, and 3 bases stayed unmatched. This CDR3 has 15 residues. The entire variable domain, with the rest obtained from reference TRBV5-1 and TRBJ1-5, is as follows: KAGVTQTPRYLIKTRGQQVTLSCSPISGHRSVSWYQQTPGQGLQFLFEYFSETQRNKGNFPGRFSGRQFSNSRSEMNVSTLELGDSALYLCASSSGQFSNQPQHFGDGTRLSIL.

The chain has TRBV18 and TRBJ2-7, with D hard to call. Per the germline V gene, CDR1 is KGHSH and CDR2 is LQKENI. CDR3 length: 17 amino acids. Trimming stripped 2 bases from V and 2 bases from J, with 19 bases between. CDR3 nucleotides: TGTGCCAGCTCACCAGGAGTCTCCCCAATTCAGCCCTACGAGCAGTACTTC. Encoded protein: CASSPGVSPIQPYEQYF.

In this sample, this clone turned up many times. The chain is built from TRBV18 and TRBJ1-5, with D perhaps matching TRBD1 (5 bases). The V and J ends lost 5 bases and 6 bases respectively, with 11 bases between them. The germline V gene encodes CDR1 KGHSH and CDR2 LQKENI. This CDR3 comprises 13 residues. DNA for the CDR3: TGTGCCAGCTCAGTCGACAGCTTTCAGCCCCAGCATTTT. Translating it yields CASSVDSFQPQHF.

CDR3 loop: CASQGHTDYEQYF. In nucleotides, the CDR3 is TGTGCCAGCCAAGGACATACGGACTACGAGCAGTACTTC. This chain uses TRBV28 with TRBJ2-7; a weak D match, TRBD1 (5 bases). V lost 8 bases and J 3 bases, leaving 14 bases between the germline ends. The germline CDR1 and CDR2 sequences are MDHEN and SYDVKM. This CDR3 spans 13 amino acids.

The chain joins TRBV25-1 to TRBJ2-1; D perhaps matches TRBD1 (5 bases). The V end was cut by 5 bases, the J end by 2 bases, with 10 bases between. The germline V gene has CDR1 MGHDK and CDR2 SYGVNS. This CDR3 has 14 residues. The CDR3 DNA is TGTGCCAGCAGTCCGCCAGGGCCCTACAATGAGCAGTTCTTC. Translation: CASSPPGPYNEQFF.

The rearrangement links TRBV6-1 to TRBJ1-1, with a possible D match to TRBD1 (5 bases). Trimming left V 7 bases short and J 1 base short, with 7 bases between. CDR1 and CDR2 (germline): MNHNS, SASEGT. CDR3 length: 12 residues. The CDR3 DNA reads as TGTGCCAGCATCGACAGGAACACTGAAGCTTTCTTT. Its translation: CASIDRNTEAFF.

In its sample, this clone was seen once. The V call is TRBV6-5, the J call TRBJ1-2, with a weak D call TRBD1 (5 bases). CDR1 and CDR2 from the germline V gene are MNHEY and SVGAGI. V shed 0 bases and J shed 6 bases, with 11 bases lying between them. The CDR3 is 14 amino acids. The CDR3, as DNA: TGTGCCAGCAGTTACTCGGGGGGAATAGATGGCTACACCTTC. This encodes CASSYSGGIDGYTF.